This TCR beta chain was profiled in a study of cytomegalovirus exposure and HLA in healthy donors. Study information: The use of the same platform for the 95 to 150 validation repertoires and the approximately 670 first-cohort repertoires was reported by a later analysis.

For this clone: The antigen is not known.

Points from the study as a whole: Rare TCR sequences predominated, though certain public TCRs were found in many donors. Altogether, 150 to 200 TCR beta chains were recorded as cytomegalovirus-associated.

Here immunoSEQ multiplex PCR was the method, and the copy in TCRdb shows in-frame clones only, minus some. The table records 130,000 to 150,000 clones, 85% to 90% of them present only once. V lost 0 bases to trimming and J lost 0 bases, with 13 bases between them. The CDR3 is made up of 17 amino acids. Germline values: CDR1 SGHRS, CDR2 YFSETQ. This chain links TRBV5-1 with TRBJ1-5; D gene unclear. The origin of this receptor is a woman between 18 and 30 years old in good health and CMV-seropositive. The sequencing sample was made of PBMCs. The CDR3 bases are TGCGCCAGCAGCTTGGGAACGGGGAAATCTAGCAATCAGCCCCAGCATTTT. Protein: CASSLGTGKSSNQPQHF.